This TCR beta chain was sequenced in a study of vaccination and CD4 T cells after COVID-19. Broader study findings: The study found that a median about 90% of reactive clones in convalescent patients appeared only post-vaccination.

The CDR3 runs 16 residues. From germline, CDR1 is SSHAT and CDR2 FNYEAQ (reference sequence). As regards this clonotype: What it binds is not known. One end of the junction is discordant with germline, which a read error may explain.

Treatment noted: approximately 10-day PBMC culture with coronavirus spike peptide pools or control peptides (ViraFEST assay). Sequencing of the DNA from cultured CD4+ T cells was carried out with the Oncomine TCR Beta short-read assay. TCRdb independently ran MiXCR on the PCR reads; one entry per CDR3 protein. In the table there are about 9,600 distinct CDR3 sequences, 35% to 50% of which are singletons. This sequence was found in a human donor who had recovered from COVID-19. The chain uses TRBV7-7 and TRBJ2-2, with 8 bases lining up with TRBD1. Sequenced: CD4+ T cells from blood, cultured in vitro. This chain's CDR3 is CASSWGTGGNTGELFF. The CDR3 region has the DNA TGTGCTAGCAGCTGGGGGACAGGTGGGAACACCGGGGAGCTGTTTTTT.